This TCR beta chain derives from a study of neurological immune-mediated disorders. Overall study results and limits: Phylogenetically, 18 of 34 multiple sclerosis patients' repertoires fell into one related-CDR3 cluster, a possible signature. Multiple sclerosis, the disease with the least TCR clonal expansion, fell below healthy controls, whereas HTLV-1-associated myelopathy showed the most. None of the CDR3 amino acid sequences of expanded clones recurred across subjects, suggesting private repertoires in all groups.

In TCRdb, the 5' RACE reads were re-called with MiXCR into one record per CDR3 protein. The data hold about 74,000 distinct CDR3 sequences, with roughly 5% observed a single time. The CDR3 extends over 16 amino acids. V lost 3 bases and J lost 1, with 12 bases in between. The germline gives CDR1 KGHDR, CDR2 SFDVKD. Unsorted libraries used 2 million PBMCs kept at -80 degrees C. This clonotype has at least ten counts. The antigen is not known. This clonotype was sampled from a man in his late teens or twenties with multiple sclerosis. The sequencing input was PBMCs. The rearrangement links TRBV24-1 to TRBJ2-4; D not certain. The CDR3 reads CATSDTTSQAKNIQYF. As DNA, the CDR3 is TGTGCCACCAGTGATACTACAAGCCAGGCCAAAAACATTCAGTACTTC.